The source of this T cell receptor beta chain is a study of T cell repertoires in cytomegalovirus infection (dated 2019 in TCRdb). About the full investigation: Donor HLA type was relevant to the analysis, as public TCR beta signatures indicated carriage of CMV infection together with the matching HLA type.

The listed sequencing device is Illumina HiSeq 1500. TCRdb passed the public sequencing reads through fastp at Q25 and MiXCR, retaining productive beta sequences. Each CDR3 protein gets just one entry, which takes the most common genes and DNA from the rows behind it. This sample comprises over 150,000 distinct CDR3 sequences, about a sixth of them detected only once. Of the sample, about 25% is held by the ten largest clones. This clonotype was seen more than once but under ten times. Its antigen has not been determined. Base qualities are missing; no much larger clone stands one base away. What the authors observed across the whole study: In the ex vivo response, HLA-C-restricted CMV-specific TCR beta clonotypes were dominant, and in two of eight donors the single most frequent clonotype came from this HLA-C-restricted group. In both this cohort and an independent cohort of some 370 donors, the cumulative frequency of public TCR beta family members distinguished carriers of CMV infection plus the relevant HLA type.

The sequence was obtained from a human donor in good health (CMV status not recorded). Some clones in this sample may be carry-over from other donors' samples. Sequencing used CD8+ T cells from PBMCs.

CDR3 region: CASSPGTGEVDEQFF. The nucleotide sequence reads as follows: TGTGCCAGTAGTCCCGGGACAGGGGAGGTGGATGAGCAGTTCTTC. The V and J genes are TRBV19 and TRBJ2-1, and TRBD1 aligns with 10 junction nucleotides. Per the germline V gene (reference sequence), LNHDA is the CDR1 and SQIVND is the CDR2. Trimmed from V: 5 bases; trimmed from J: 8 bases; junction bases lacking a gene match: 9. Counted from cysteine to phenylalanine, this CDR3 has 15 amino acids. The entry retains the CDR3 DNA only, 45 bases that are in frame from base 1.